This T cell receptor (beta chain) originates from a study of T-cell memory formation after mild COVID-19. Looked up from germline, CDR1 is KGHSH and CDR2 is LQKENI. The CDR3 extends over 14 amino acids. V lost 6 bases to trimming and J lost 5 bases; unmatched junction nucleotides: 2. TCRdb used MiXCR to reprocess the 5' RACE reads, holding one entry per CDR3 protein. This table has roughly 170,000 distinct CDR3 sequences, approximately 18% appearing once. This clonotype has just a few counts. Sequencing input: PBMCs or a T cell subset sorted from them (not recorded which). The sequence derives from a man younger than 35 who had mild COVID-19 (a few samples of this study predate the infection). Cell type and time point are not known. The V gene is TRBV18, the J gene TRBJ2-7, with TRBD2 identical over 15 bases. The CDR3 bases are TGTGCCAGCTCGGGACTAGCGGGGGGCCACGAGCAGTACGTC. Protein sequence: CASSGLAGGHEQYV.